Detailed here is one TCR beta chain. The repertoire was sequenced with immunoSEQ multiplex PCR; TCRdb's copy has only in-frame clones and lacks some. Among about 140,000 clones listed, about 89% were seen once. This sample was included in a study of control samples from healthy donors and cancer patients. Sequenced input: blood. This TCR came from a man aged 18 to 29 in good health.

CDR3 in amino acids: CASSYDYRGEQETQYF. The CDR3 nucleotides read TGTGCCAGCAGTTACGATTACAGGGGGGAACAAGAGACCCAGTACTTC. The chain recombines TRBV6-2 or TRBV6-3 with TRBJ2-5; TRBD1 matches 8 bases. Per germline, CDR1 MNHEY and CDR2 SVGEGT. The CDR3 length is 16 residues. V gave up 2 bases and J gave up 2 bases; unmatched junction bases: 7.